This T cell receptor beta chain was retrieved from a study of blood T cell repertoires in COVID-19. In the authors' workflow: Researchers report that nucleated cell counts were estimated from reference gene primer amplification. TCRdb keeps only in-frame clones here, not all; method: immunoSEQ multiplex PCR. The D gene and trimming were derived from the DNA, and the V and J assignments and clone size from that table. The sample consists of around 300,000 clones, roughly 90% of them appearing once. A Seattle source enrolled patients during active infection and followed them longitudinally. Sequenced: peripheral blood. The sequence derives from a woman in her 70s with COVID-19, enrolled during active disease.

DNA of the CDR3: TGTGCCAGCAGTTATTCCCAGGGGAACACCGGGGAGCTGTTTTTT. Protein product: CASSYSQGNTGELFF. The gene calls are TRBV6-5 and TRBJ2-2; the D gene is possibly TRBD1 (5 bases). The CDR3 is 15 residues long. CDR1 is MNHEY and CDR2 is SVGAGI in the germline V gene. Trimming stripped 3 bases from V and 1 base from J, with 9 bases between.